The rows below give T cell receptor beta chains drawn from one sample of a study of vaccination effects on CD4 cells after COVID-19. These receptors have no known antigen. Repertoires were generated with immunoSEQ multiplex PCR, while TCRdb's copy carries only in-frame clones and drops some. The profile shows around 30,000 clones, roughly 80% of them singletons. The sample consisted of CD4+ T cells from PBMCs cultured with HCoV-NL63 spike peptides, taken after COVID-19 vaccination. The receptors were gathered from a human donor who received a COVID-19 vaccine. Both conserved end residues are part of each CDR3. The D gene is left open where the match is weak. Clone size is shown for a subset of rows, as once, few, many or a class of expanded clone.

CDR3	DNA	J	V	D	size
CASSLGLGSYNEQFF	TGTGCCAGCAGCTTGGGACTTGGGTCCTACAATGAGCAGTTCTTC	TRBJ2-1	TRBV5-6	NA	NA
CASSFRPGQATNEKLFF	TGTGCCAGCAGCTTCCGGCCGGGACAGGCAACTAATGAAAAACTGTTTTTT	TRBJ1-4	TRBV5-5	TRBD1	NA
CASRGGVTSGANVLTF	TGTGCCAGCAGAGGAGGAGTCACGAGCGGGGCCAACGTCCTGACTTTC	TRBJ2-6	TRBV2	NA	NA
CASSKDIGEQYF	TGTGCCAGCAGCAAGGACATAGGCGAGCAGTACTTC	TRBJ2-7	TRBV2	NA	few
CASSLEDGNEQFF	TGTGCCAGCAGCTTGGAAGACGGGAATGAGCAGTTCTTC	TRBJ2-1	TRBV5-4	NA	NA
CASGSGQGYGYTF	TGTGCTAGTGGTTCGGGACAGGGCTATGGCTACACCTTC	TRBJ1-2	TRBV12-5	TRBD1	NA
CASSEGSYGYTF	TGTGCCAGCAGTGAAGGCAGCTATGGCTACACCTTC	TRBJ1-2	TRBV2	NA	NA
CASSLPTTSTSTDTQYF	TGTGCCAGCAGTTTACCCACCACATCGACTAGCACAGATACGCAGTATTTT	TRBJ2-3	TRBV27	NA	NA
CASSLEGTGVSGYTF	TGTGCCAGCAGCTTAGAAGGGACAGGGGTTTCTGGCTACACCTTC	TRBJ1-2	TRBV7-8	TRBD1	NA
CASSLGTSRDGSYGYTF	TGTGCCAGCAGCTTGGGGACCTCCCGGGACGGGAGCTATGGCTACACCTTC	TRBJ1-2	TRBV5-8	NA	NA
CASSYILGDPRNYGYTF	TGTGCCAGCAGTTACATTCTGGGGGACCCCCGTAACTATGGCTACACCTTC	TRBJ1-2	TRBV6-2/TRBV6-3	NA	NA
CASSQDQGAQYF	TGTGCCAGCAGCCAAGATCAGGGCGCGCAGTATTTT	TRBJ2-3	TRBV14	NA	NA
CASSERFGGAGANVLTF	TGTGCCAGCAGTGAGAGGTTTGGAGGGGCGGGGGCCAACGTCCTGACTTTC	TRBJ2-6	TRBV2	NA	once
CASSPLSGGTETQYF	TGTGCCAGCTCACCACTCTCAGGGGGGACGGAGACCCAGTACTTC	TRBJ2-5	TRBV18	NA	NA
CASRTGTGSSNQPQHF	TGTGCCAGCAGGACCGGGACAGGGAGTAGCAATCAGCCCCAGCATTTT	TRBJ1-5	TRBV6-6	TRBD1	NA
CASSINGGRSGGYGYTF	TGTGCCAGTAGTATAAACGGGGGACGGTCGGGGGGCTATGGCTACACCTTC	TRBJ1-2	TRBV19	NA	NA
CASSSRSDGETQYF	TGTGCCAGCAGCTCCCGGTCGGACGGAGAGACCCAGTACTTC	TRBJ2-5	TRBV11-3	NA	NA
CASSLGRLVQNGELFF	TGTGCCAGCAGCTTAGGGCGGCTGGTTCAGAACGGGGAGCTGTTTTTT	TRBJ2-2	TRBV7-6	NA	NA
CASNPTVSETQYF	TGTGCCAGCAACCCAACCGTCAGCGAGACCCAGTACTTC	TRBJ2-5	TRBV12-3/TRBV12-4	NA	NA
CASSPLTENTEAFF	TGTGCCAGCTCACCACTAACAGAGAACACTGAAGCTTTCTTT	TRBJ1-1	TRBV18	NA	NA
CASSILLHLQGNEQYF	TGTGCCAGTAGTATCCTCCTCCACCTTCAGGGGAATGAACAGTACTTC	TRBJ2-7	TRBV19	NA	NA
CSVADRGRHNEQFF	TGCAGCGTTGCCGACAGGGGTAGGCACAATGAGCAGTTCTTC	TRBJ2-1	TRBV29-1	TRBD1	few
CATSRGAGGLGETQYF	TGTGCCACCAGCAGGGGAGCGGGGGGTTTGGGGGAGACCCAGTACTTC	TRBJ2-5	TRBV15	TRBD2	once
CASSEYEQYF	TGTGCCAGCAGTGAATACGAGCAGTACTTC	TRBJ2-7	TRBV25-1	NA	NA
CASSEIIGNQPQHF	TGTGCCAGCAGTGAAATTATTGGGAATCAGCCCCAGCATTTT	TRBJ1-5	TRBV6-1	NA	once
CASSDSPRGFSYNEQFF	TGTGCCAGCAGTGATTCCCCTCGGGGTTTCTCCTACAATGAGCAGTTCTTC	TRBJ2-1	TRBV6-1	NA	NA
CASSPREGRNTEAFF	TGTGCCAGCTCACCAAGAGAGGGGCGGAACACTGAAGCTTTCTTT	TRBJ1-1	TRBV18	NA	NA
CASSVQRAGGSYNEQFF	TGTGCCAGCAGCGTACAGAGGGCGGGAGGGTCCTACAATGAGCAGTTCTTC	TRBJ2-1	TRBV9	TRBD2	once
CSVPEKGDRKASQYF	TGCAGCGTTCCCGAAAAGGGGGACAGGAAGGCCTCGCAGTACTTC	TRBJ2-5	TRBV29-1	TRBD1	few